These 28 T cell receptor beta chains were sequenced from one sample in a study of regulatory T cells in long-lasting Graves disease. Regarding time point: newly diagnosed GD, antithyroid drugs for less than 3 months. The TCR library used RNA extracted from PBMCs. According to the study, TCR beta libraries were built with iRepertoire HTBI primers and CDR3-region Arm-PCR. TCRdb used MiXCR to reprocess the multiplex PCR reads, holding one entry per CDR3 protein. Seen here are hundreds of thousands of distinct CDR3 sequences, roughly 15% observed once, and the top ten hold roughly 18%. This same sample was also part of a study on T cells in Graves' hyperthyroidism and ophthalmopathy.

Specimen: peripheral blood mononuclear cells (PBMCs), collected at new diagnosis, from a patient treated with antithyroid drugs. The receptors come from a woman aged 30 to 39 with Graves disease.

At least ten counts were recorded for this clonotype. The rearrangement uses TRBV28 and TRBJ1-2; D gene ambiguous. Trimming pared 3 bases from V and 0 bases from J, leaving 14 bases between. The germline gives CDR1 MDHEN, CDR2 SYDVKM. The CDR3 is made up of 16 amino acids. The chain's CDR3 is CASSFAQALANYGYTF. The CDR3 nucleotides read TGTGCCAGCAGTTTTGCCCAGGCGTTGGCTAACTATGGCTACACCTTC.

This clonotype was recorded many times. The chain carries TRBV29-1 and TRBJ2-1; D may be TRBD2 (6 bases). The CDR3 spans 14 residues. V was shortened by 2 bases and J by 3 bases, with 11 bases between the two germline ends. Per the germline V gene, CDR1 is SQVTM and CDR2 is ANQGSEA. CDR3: CSVERGRVYNEQFF. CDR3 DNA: TGCAGCGTTGAACGGGGGAGAGTCTACAATGAGCAGTTCTTC.

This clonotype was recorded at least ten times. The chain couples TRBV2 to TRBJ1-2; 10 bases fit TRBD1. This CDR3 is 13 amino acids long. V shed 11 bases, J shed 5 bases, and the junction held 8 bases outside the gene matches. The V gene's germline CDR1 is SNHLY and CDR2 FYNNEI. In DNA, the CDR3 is TGTGCCTGCCGGGACAGGGGTTCGTATGGCTACACCTTC. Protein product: CACRDRGSYGYTF.

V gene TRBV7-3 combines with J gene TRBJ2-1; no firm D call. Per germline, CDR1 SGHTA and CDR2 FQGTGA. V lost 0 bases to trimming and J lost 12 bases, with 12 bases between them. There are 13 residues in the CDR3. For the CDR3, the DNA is TGTGCCAGCAGCTTAACGAACGCAGGAGCGCAGTTCTTC. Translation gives CASSLTNAGAQFF.

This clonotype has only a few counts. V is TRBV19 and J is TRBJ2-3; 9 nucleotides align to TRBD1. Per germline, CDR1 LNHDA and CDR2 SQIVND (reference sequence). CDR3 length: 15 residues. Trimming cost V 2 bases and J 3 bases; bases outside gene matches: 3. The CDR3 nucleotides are TGTGCCAGTAGTATACTGGGACAGGGTACAGATACGCAGTATTTT. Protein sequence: CASSILGQGTDTQYF.

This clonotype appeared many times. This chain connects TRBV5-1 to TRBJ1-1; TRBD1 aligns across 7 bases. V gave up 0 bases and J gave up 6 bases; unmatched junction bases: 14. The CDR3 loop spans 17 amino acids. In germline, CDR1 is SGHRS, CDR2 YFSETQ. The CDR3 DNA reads TGCGCCAGCAGCTTGGGGGGCACAGGGGCCTCGTTGGCTGAAGCTTTCTTT. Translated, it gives CASSLGGTGASLAEAFF.

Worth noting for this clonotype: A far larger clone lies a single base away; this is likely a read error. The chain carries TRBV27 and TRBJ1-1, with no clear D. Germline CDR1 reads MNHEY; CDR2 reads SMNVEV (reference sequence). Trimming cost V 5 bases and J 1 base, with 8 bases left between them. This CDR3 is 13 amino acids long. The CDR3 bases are TGTGCCAGCAGTGATATCGAGAACACTGAAGCTTTCTTT. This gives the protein CASSDIENTEAFF.

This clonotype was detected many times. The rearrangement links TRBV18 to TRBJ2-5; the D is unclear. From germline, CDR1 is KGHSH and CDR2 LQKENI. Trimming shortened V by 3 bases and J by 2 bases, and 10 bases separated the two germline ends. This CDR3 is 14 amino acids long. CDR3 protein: CASSPGRVQETQYF. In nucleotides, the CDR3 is TGTGCCAGCTCACCTGGACGGGTTCAAGAGACCCAGTACTTC.

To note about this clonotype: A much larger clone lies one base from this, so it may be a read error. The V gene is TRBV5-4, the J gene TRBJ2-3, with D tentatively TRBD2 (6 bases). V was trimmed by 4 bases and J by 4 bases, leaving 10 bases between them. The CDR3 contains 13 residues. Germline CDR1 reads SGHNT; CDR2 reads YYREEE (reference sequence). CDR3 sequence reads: CASSEDYPDTQYF. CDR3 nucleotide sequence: TGTGCCAGCAGCGAGGACTATCCAGATACGCAGTATTTT.

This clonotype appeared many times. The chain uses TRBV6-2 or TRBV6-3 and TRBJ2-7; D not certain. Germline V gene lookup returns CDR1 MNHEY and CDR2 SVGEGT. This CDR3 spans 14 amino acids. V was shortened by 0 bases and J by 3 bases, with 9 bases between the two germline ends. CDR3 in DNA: TGTGCCAGCAGTTACTCGACCAGGTACTACGAGCAGTACTTC. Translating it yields CASSYSTRYYEQYF.

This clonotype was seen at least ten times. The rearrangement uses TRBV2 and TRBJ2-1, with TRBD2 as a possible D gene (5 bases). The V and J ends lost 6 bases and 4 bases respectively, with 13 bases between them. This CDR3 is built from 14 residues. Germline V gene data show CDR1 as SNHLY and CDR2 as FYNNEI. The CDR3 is CASRNRGIYNEQFF. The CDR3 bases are TGTGCCAGCAGAAACCGGGGAATTTACAATGAGCAGTTCTTC.

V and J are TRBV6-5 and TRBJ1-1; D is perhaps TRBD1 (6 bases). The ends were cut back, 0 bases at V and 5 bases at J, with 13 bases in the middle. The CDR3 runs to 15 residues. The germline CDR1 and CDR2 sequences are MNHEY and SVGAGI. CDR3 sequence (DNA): TGTGCCAGCAGTTACTCATCCCAGGGGCGGACTGAAGCTTTCTTT. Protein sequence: CASSYSSQGRTEAFF.

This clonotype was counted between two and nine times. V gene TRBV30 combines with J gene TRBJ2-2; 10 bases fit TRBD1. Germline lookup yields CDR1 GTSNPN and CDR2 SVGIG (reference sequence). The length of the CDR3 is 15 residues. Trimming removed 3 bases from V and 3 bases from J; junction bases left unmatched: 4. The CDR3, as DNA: TGTGCCTGGAGGACAGGGGGCAGGGACACCGGGGAGCTGTTTTTT. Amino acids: CAWRTGGRDTGELFF.

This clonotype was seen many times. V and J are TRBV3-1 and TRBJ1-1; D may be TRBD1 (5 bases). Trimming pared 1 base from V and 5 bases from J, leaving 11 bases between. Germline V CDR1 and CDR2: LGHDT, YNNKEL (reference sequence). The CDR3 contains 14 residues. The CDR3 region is CASSQVQGWTEAFF. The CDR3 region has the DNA TGTGCCAGCAGCCAAGTGCAGGGATGGACTGAAGCTTTCTTT.

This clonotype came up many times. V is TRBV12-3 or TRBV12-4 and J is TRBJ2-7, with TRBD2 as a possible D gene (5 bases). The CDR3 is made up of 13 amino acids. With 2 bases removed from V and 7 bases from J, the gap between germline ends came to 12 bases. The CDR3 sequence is CASSLTYTGEQYF. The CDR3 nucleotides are TGTGCCAGCAGTTTAACATACACGGGGGAGCAGTACTTC.

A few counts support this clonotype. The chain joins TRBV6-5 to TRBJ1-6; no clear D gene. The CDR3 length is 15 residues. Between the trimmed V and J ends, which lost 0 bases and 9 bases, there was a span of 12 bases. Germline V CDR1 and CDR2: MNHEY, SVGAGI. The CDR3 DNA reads TGTGCCAGCAGTTACTCTGCAGGTTGGGGTTCACCCCTCCACTTT. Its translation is CASSYSAGWGSPLHF.

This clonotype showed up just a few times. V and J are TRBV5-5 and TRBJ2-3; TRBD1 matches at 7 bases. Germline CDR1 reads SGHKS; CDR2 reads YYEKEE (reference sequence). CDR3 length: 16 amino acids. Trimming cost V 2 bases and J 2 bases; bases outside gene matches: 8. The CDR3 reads CASSLHDRVVTDTQYF. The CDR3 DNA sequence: TGTGCCAGCAGCTTACATGACAGGGTTGTCACAGATACGCAGTATTTT.

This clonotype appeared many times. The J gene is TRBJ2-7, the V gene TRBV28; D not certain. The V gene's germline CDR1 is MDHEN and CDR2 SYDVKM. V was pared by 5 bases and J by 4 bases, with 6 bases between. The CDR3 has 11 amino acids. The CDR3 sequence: CASSLRYEQYF. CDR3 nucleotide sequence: TGTGCCAGCAGTCTACGATACGAGCAGTACTTC.

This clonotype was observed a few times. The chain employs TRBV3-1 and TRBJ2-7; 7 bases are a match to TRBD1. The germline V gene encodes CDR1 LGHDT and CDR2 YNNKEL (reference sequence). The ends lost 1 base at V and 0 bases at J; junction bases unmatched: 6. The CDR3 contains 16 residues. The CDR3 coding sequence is TGTGCCAGCAGCCAAGGAACCGGGACAGTCTCCTACGAGCAGTACTTC. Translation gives CASSQGTGTVSYEQYF.

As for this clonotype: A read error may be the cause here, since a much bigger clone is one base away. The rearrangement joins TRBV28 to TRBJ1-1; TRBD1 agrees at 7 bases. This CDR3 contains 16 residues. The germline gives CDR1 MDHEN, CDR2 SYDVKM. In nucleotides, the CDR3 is TGTGCCGGCAGTTCCTCAGACAGGGTGGGATACACTGAAGCTTTCTTT. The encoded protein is CAGSSSDRVGYTEAFF.

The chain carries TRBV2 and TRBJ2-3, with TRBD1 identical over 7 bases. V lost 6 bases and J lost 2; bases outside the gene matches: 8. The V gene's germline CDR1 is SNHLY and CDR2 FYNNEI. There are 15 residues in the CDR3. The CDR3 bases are TGTGCCAGCAGATACCGGGACAGTGCCACAGATACGCAGTATTTT. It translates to CASRYRDSATDTQYF.

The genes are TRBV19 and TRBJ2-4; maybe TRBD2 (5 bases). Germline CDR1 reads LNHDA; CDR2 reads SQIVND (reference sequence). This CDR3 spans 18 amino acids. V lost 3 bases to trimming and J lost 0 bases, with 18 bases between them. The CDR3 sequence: CASSIVGGKNLAKNIQYF. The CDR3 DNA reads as TGTGCCAGTAGTATTGTAGGAGGAAAAAATTTAGCCAAAAACATTCAGTACTTC.

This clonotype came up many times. The CDR3, as DNA: TGCGCCAGCAGCTTGGTTTTCGGGACAAAACAAGAGACCCAGTACTTC. This encodes CASSLVFGTKQETQYF. The rearrangement joins TRBV5-1 to TRBJ2-5; the D gene is possibly TRBD1 (6 bases). This CDR3 has 16 residues. Trimming removed 0 bases from V and 2 bases from J, with 14 bases in between. The germline gives CDR1 SGHRS, CDR2 YFSETQ.

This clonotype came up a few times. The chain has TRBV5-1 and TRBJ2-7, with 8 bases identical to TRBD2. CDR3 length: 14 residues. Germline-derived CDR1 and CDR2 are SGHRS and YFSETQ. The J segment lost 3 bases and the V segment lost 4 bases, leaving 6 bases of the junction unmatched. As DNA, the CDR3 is TGCGCCAGCAGCGAGAGACTAGCGATCTACGAGCAGTACTTC. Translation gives CASSERLAIYEQYF. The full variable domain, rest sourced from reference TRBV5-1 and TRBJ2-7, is KAGVTQTPRYLIKTRGQQVTLSCSPISGHRSVSWYQQTPGQGLQFLFEYFSETQRNKGNFPGRFSGRQFSNSRSEMNVSTLELGDSALYLCASSERLAIYEQYFGPGTRLTVT.

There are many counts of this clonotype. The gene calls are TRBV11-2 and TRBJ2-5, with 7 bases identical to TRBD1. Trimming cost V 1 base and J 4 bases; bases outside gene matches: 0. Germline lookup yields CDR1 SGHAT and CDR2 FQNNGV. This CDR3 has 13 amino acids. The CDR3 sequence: CASSLGDRETQYF. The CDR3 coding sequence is TGTGCCAGCAGCTTAGGGGACAGAGAGACCCAGTACTTC.

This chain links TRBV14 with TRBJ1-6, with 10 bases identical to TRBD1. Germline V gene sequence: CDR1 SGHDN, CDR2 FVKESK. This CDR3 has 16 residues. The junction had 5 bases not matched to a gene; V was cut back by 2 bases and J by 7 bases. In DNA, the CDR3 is TGTGCCAGCAGCCAATTTGGACAGGGGGAGAATTCACCCCTCCACTTT. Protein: CASSQFGQGENSPLHF.

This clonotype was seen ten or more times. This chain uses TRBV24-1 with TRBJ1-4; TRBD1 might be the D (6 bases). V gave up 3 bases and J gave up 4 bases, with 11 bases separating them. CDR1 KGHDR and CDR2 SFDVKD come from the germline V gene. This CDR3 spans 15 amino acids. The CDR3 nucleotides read TGTGCCACCAGTGATAAGGACAGCGTTAATGAAAAACTGTTTTTT. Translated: CATSDKDSVNEKLFF.

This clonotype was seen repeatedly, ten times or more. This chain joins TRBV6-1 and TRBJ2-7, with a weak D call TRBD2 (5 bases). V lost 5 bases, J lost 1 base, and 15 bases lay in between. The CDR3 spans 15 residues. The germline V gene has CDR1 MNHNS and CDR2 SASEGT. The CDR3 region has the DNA TGTGCCAGCAGTACCCCCTCCGGGGTTTCCTACGAGCAGTACTTC. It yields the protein CASSTPSGVSYEQYF.